This TCR beta chain originates from a study of CD8 T cells in ankylosing spondylitis. General study points: Peripheral blood held disease-linked clones only at relatively low frequency, and these were CD8+. Matched ankylosing spondylitis synovial fluid reportedly contained a significantly enriched population of disease-linked clones. Earlier reports found some motif variants in synovial fluid and blood in reactive arthritis. About 8 highly homologous variants made up a TCR beta motif, and this motif appeared characteristic of ankylosing spondylitis blood.

There are 17 residues in the CDR3. V lost 2 bases and J lost 1, with 17 bases in between. Germline V gene lookup returns CDR1 MNHEY and CDR2 SVGEGT. There are a few counts of this clonotype. What it recognizes is unknown. Libraries of TCR beta came from quantitative 5'-RACE with molecular barcodes. TCRdb fed the 5' RACE reads into MiXCR, producing one record per CDR3 protein. Altogether approximately 520,000 distinct CDR3 sequences are present, about 5.2% being singletons, with the ten largest covering under 4.5%. The source is a male donor with ankylosing spondylitis. What was sequenced was blood, either unsorted or a sorted T cell fraction (not recorded which). The V and J genes are TRBV6-2 or TRBV6-3 and TRBJ1-2; D is possibly TRBD1 (5 bases). CDR3 DNA sequence: TGTGCCAGCAGTTACCCGACAGCAGAATTACTTAACTATGGCTACACCTTC. This encodes CASSYPTAELLNYGYTF.